These 9 T cell receptor beta chains originate from one sample sequenced in a study of T cell responses to AZD1222 COVID-19 vaccine. Assay used: immunoSEQ multiplex PCR; TCRdb lists only in-frame clones, some missing. The data show 150,000 to 190,000 clones, with 90% seen just once and about 1.6% held by the top ten. This material consisted of peripheral blood, taken 28 days after the second AZD1222 dose. These receptors were taken from an adult who received the AZD1222 COVID-19 vaccine.

V and J are TRBV2 and TRBJ1-2, with D possibly TRBD1 on 5 matching bases. V shed 6 bases and J shed 4 bases, with 18 bases lying between them. Germline lookup yields CDR1 SNHLY and CDR2 FYNNEI. The CDR3 length is 15 residues. The CDR3 sequence: CASSVQQVLAYGYTF. In DNA, the CDR3 is TGTGCCAGCAGCGTTCAACAGGTCCTTGCCTATGGCTACACCTTC.

The rearrangement links TRBV7-2 to TRBJ2-2; 7 bases fit TRBD1. The V segment lost 4 bases and the J segment 4 bases; nucleotides outside the gene matches: 6. The CDR3 has 15 residues. The V gene's germline CDR1 is SGHTA and CDR2 FQGNSA. This CDR3 is CASSYRTGGTGELFF. In DNA, the CDR3 is TGTGCCAGCAGCTACCGGACAGGCGGCACCGGGGAGCTGTTTTTT.

The V gene is TRBV4-1, the J gene TRBJ1-6; TRBD1 aligns across 10 bases. With 1 base clipped from V and 12 bases from J, the junction kept 15 bases outside the gene matches. CDR3 length equals 18 residues. The V gene's germline CDR1 is MGHRA and CDR2 YSYEKL. The CDR3 DNA reads TGCGCCAGCAGCCAAGGTAGGGCGAAGGGACAGGGGAGAGAACCCCTCCACTTT. It specifies CASSQGRAKGQGREPLHF.

This clone came up once. This chain connects TRBV13 to TRBJ1-1, with D possibly being TRBD1 (5 bases). CDR3 length: 13 residues. CDR1 is PRHDT and CDR2 is FYEKMQ in the germline V gene (reference sequence). V was pared by 6 bases and J by 4 bases, with 12 bases between. The CDR3 DNA reads as TGTGCCAGCAGAGGGAGGGGTAGCACTGAAGCTTTCTTT. Amino acid sequence: CASRGRGSTEAFF.

The gene calls are TRBV4-2 and TRBJ2-3; 7 positions agree with TRBD2. Germline trimming cut 0 bases from V and 0 bases from J; bases unmatched to any gene: 12. This CDR3 region has 19 residues. Looked up from germline, CDR1 is LGHNA and CDR2 is YNFKEQ. The CDR3 sequence: CASSQEWVGLADSTDTQYF. The CDR3 coding sequence is TGTGCCAGCAGCCAAGAATGGGTGGGGCTAGCGGACAGCACAGATACGCAGTATTTT.

Remarks on this clone: The same CDR3 also results from other DNA sequences found in this sample. The chain combines TRBV5-1 with TRBJ1-5; tentatively, D is TRBD1 (6 bases). V gave up 4 bases and J gave up 2 bases, with 10 bases separating them. The germline V gene encodes CDR1 SGHRS and CDR2 YFSETQ. The CDR3 totals 14 residues. The CDR3 here is CASSPRGGNQPQHF. The CDR3 coding sequence is TGCGCCAGCAGCCCCAGGGGAGGCAATCAGCCCCAGCATTTT.

This clone was picked up a small number of times. This chain links TRBV6-1 with TRBJ2-6; D might be TRBD1 (6 bases). V lost 3 bases to trimming and J lost 8 bases, with 11 bases between them. CDR1 MNHNS and CDR2 SASEGT come from the germline V gene. The CDR3 spans 14 residues. CDR3 nucleotides: TGTGCCAGCAGTGACCGGGACAACTCCAACGTCCTGACTTTC. This translates into CASSDRDNSNVLTF.

V usage is TRBV7-2 and J usage is TRBJ1-5; D is possibly TRBD1 (6 bases). The CDR3 loop spans 15 amino acids. With 2 bases removed from V and 3 bases from J, the gap between germline ends came to 11 bases. From germline, CDR1 is SGHTA and CDR2 FQGNSA. The CDR3 sequence: CASSLQGTFNQPQHF. The DNA of the CDR3 is TGTGCCAGCAGCTTACAGGGGACCTTCAATCAGCCCCAGCATTTT. Full variable domain (remainder filled in from reference TRBV7-2 and TRBJ1-5): GAGVSQSPSNKVTEKGKDVELRCDPISGHTALYWYRQSLGQGLEFLIYFQGNSAPDKSGLPSDRFSAERTGGSVSTLTIQRTQQEDSAVYLCASSLQGTFNQPQHFGDGTRLSIL.

The genes are TRBV15 and TRBJ2-4, with 9 bases aligning to TRBD2. This CDR3 contains 16 residues. V was clipped by 1 base and J by 0 bases; unmatched bases: 1. Per the germline V gene, CDR1 is LNHNV and CDR2 is YYDKDF (reference sequence). CDR3 amino acids: CATSRVSGRAKNIQYF. The CDR3 DNA reads TGTGCCACCAGCAGAGTTAGCGGGAGAGCCAAAAACATTCAGTACTTC.